These 25 T cell receptor beta chains were sequenced from one sample in a study of T cells after yellow fever vaccination (dated by TCRdb to the late 2010s). What the treatment or condition label conveys for this sample: live attenuated yellow fever vaccine strain. Library preparation used 5' RACE. Sequencing used an Illumina NovaSeq 6000. Starting from the raw public reads, TCRdb applied fastp trimming at Q25, assembled clones with MiXCR and retained in-frame beta chains. Identical CDR3 proteins give one entry, which carries the most common genes and DNA. The sample yields around 320,000 distinct CDR3 sequences; approximately 4.3% were counted once. The top ten clones comprise roughly a fifth of the sample. The starting material was PBMCs, obtained 15 days after the yellow fever booster vaccination. These receptors originate from a man younger than 35 who received the YFV17D yellow fever vaccine.

This clonotype was counted at least ten times. The chain recombines TRBV20-1 with TRBJ2-5, with 11 bases lining up with TRBD1. V gave up 5 bases and J gave up 5 bases; unmatched junction bases: 4. CDR1 is DFQATT, CDR2 SNEGSKA, per germline (reference sequence). The CDR3 extends over 13 amino acids. The CDR3 bases are TGCAGTGCTGGCGGACAGGGGGCGGAGACCCAGTACTTC. Translating gives CSAGGQGAETQYF.

This clonotype occurred many times. This chain connects TRBV7-3 to TRBJ1-1; D ambiguous. CDR1 and CDR2 (germline): SGHTA, FQGTGA. With 1 base removed from V and 6 bases from J, the gap between germline ends came to 9 bases. The CDR3 loop spans 13 amino acids. CDR3 coding DNA: TGTGCCAGCAGCTTAAATGGGCGGGCTGAAGCTTTCTTT. Residues: CASSLNGRAEAFF.

This chain uses TRBV4-1 with TRBJ2-3; D not certain. V was shortened by 7 bases and J by 2 bases, with 7 bases between the two germline ends. The CDR3 extends over 12 amino acids. CDR1 is MGHRA, CDR2 YSYEKL, per germline. The CDR3 spells CASTTATDTQYF. For the CDR3, the DNA is TGCGCCAGCACTACAGCCACAGATACGCAGTATTTT.

On this clonotype itself: The junction departs from the called germline gene at one end, perhaps through a read error. The chain recombines TRBV7-9 with TRBJ1-5; 7 bases are shared with TRBD1. Germline CDR1 SEHNR, CDR2 FQNEAQ (reference sequence). The length of the CDR3 is 13 residues. CDR3 sequence reads: CASSLTGDQPQQF. The CDR3 DNA reads TGTGCCAGCAGCTTAACAGGGGACCAGCCCCAGCAATTT.

Only a few counts were recorded for this clonotype. This rearrangement joins TRBV10-3 to TRBJ1-2, with D unresolved. The CDR3 covers 13 residues. V dropped 1 base and J dropped 6 bases, with 9 bases sitting between them. Germline-derived CDR1 and CDR2 are ENHRY and SYGVKD. The CDR3 protein is CAISEYRTDGYTF. For the CDR3, the DNA is TGTGCCATCAGTGAGTATCGGACCGATGGCTACACCTTC.

The genes are TRBV5-6 and TRBJ1-1; 9 bases fit TRBD1. The germline V gene encodes CDR1 SGHDT and CDR2 YYEEEE. The CDR3 sequence is 14 residues long. Trimming took 4 bases from V and 1 from J; bases not matched to a gene: 2. The chain's CDR3 is CASSKDRGNTEAFF. DNA for the CDR3: TGTGCCAGCAGCAAGGACAGGGGGAACACTGAAGCTTTCTTT.

This clonotype occurred many times. The chain recombines TRBV12-3 or TRBV12-4 with TRBJ2-5; D possibly uses TRBD1 or TRBD2 (6 bases each). The CDR3 totals 11 residues. Between the trimmed V and J ends, which lost 4 bases and 9 bases, there was a span of 9 bases. The CDR3 coding sequence is TGTGCCAGCAGTTCGAGGGGGGCCCAGTACTTC. Encoded protein: CASSSRGAQYF.

This clonotype has a handful of counts. The rearrangement uses TRBV11-1 and TRBJ1-2; weak D call: TRBD1 (5 bases). The CDR3 runs to 15 residues. Trimming stripped 4 bases from V and 6 bases from J, with 18 bases between. CDR1 and CDR2 (germline): SGHAT, FQDESV (reference sequence). Written as DNA, the CDR3 is TGTGCCAGCAGCTCCCTCTCAGGGACCCCCGATGGCTACACCTTC. Translating gives CASSSLSGTPDGYTF. Together with reference TRBV11-1 and TRBJ1-2, the CDR3 gives the full variable domain: EAEVAQSPRYKITEKSQAVAFWCDPISGHATLYWYRQILGQGPELLVQFQDESVVDDSQLPKDRFSAERLKGVDSTLKIQPAELGDSAMYLCASSSLSGTPDGYTFGSGTRLTVV.

This clonotype has a handful of counts. The chain couples TRBV4-3 to TRBJ2-7, with 7 bases that match TRBD2. In germline, CDR1 is LGHNA, CDR2 YSLEER. The CDR3 contains 19 residues. V shed 4 bases and J 1 base; nucleotides not matched to a gene: 19. CDR3 protein: CASSLREGSSGGLSYEQYV. CDR3 coding DNA: TGCGCCAGCAGCCTCAGGGAGGGGTCTTCCGGGGGACTTTCCTACGAGCAGTACGTC.

This clonotype was counted between two and nine times. The gene calls are TRBV4-3 and TRBJ1-5, with D possibly matching TRBD1 (6 bases). Germline V lookup: CDR1 LGHNA, CDR2 YSLEER. The ends were cut back, 0 bases at V and 6 bases at J, with 18 bases in the middle. The CDR3 contains 17 residues. As DNA, the CDR3 is TGCGCCAGCAGCCAAGATCGGGGAGGTGGGGGGCTTCAGCCCCAGCATTTT. This translates into CASSQDRGGGGLQPQHF.

This clonotype was seen ten or more times. This chain links TRBV29-1 with TRBJ2-7; weak D call: TRBD1 (6 bases). Germline assignment: CDR1 SQVTM and CDR2 ANQGSEA. CDR3 size: 13 residues. V lost 5 bases to trimming and J lost 1 base, with 12 bases between them. The CDR3 is CSVSNTGSYEQYV. DNA for the CDR3: TGCAGCGTTTCCAATACAGGGTCCTACGAGCAGTACGTC.

This clonotype has a count of ten or more. The chain is built from TRBV11-2 and TRBJ2-3; D is undetermined. Germline-derived CDR1 and CDR2 are SGHAT and FQNNGV. Trimming left V 3 bases short and J 6 bases short, with 7 bases between. The CDR3 is 12 residues long. Here the CDR3 DNA reads TGTGCCAGCAGCTTTTCCCGCGATACGCAGTATTTT. Translated, it gives CASSFSRDTQYF.

V usage is TRBV4-2 and J usage is TRBJ2-3; 8 nucleotides line up with TRBD1. The trim removed 0 bases at V and 2 bases at J, leaving 4 bases unmatched. The CDR3 loop spans 16 amino acids. Germline values: CDR1 LGHNA, CDR2 YNFKEQ. The CDR3: CASSQERDRSTDTQYF. Here the CDR3 DNA reads TGTGCCAGCAGCCAAGAACGGGACAGGTCCACAGATACGCAGTATTTT.

This chain connects TRBV30 to TRBJ1-2; D possibly corresponds to TRBD1 (5 bases). V was pared by 4 bases and J by 6 bases, with 18 bases between. The germline V gene encodes CDR1 GTSNPN and CDR2 SVGIG (reference sequence). The CDR3 consists of 14 residues. The CDR3 DNA reads TGTGCCTGGACGGAGAGTTGGGGACGAAATGGCTACACCTTC. Its protein is CAWTESWGRNGYTF.

V and J are TRBV24-1 and TRBJ1-1, with 9 bases lining up with TRBD1. Germline V CDR1 and CDR2: KGHDR, SFDVKD. The junction had 7 bases not matched to a gene; V was cut back by 3 bases and J by 6 bases. The CDR3 has 15 amino acids. The DNA of the CDR3 is TGTGCCACCAGTGATGACCGGGACAGGGACGCTGAAGCTTTCTTT. This translates into CATSDDRDRDAEAFF.

This clonotype was seen a few times. The chain links TRBV7-9 to TRBJ1-4, with D perhaps matching TRBD1 (6 bases). This CDR3 spans 16 amino acids. In germline, CDR1 is SEHNR, CDR2 FQNEAQ (reference sequence). Trimming took off 5 bases at V and 6 bases at J, with 19 bases between the two ends. CDR3 sequence reads: CASSLLQGVGDEKLFF. The CDR3 DNA reads TGTGCCAGCAGCCTCCTACAGGGCGTTGGTGATGAAAAACTGTTTTTT.

This clonotype was picked up a small number of times. V usage is TRBV4-2 and J usage is TRBJ1-2, with a weak D call TRBD1 (5 bases). Germline CDR1 reads LGHNA; CDR2 reads YNFKEQ. This CDR3 is 14 amino acids long. Trimming took off 3 bases at V and 3 bases at J, with 11 bases between the two ends. The CDR3 region is CASSQDGTDYGYTF. CDR3 nucleotide sequence: TGTGCCAGCAGCCAGGACGGGACCGACTATGGCTACACCTTC.

The rearrangement joins TRBV5-1 to TRBJ1-4, with TRBD1 matching 8 bases. V dropped 3 bases and J dropped 4; count of bases not matched to a gene: 2. Per germline, CDR1 SGHRS and CDR2 YFSETQ. This CDR3 region has 14 residues. The CDR3 coding sequence is TGCGCCAGCAGCTCACAGGGGGATAATGAAAAACTGTTTTTT. Translated: CASSSQGDNEKLFF.

There are a few counts of this clonotype. This chain uses TRBV20-1 with TRBJ1-6, with D unresolved. CDR1 is DFQATT, CDR2 SNEGSKA, per germline (reference sequence). The CDR3 is 16 amino acids. With 1 base removed from V and 3 bases from J, the gap between germline ends came to 13 bases. The CDR3 DNA follows: TGCAGTGCTAGAGCTAGCTACACAGACTATAATTCACCCCTCCACTTT. This codes for CSARASYTDYNSPLHF.

The chain links TRBV5-5 to TRBJ1-1; 8 nucleotides agree with TRBD1. V dropped 6 bases and J dropped 1; count of bases not matched to a gene: 8. The CDR3 has 15 amino acids. Germline V gene sequence: CDR1 SGHKS, CDR2 YYEKEE (reference sequence). CDR3 nucleotides: TGTGCCAGCACCACAGGGGGGGTCGAGAACACTGAAGCTTTCTTT. As protein: CASTTGGVENTEAFF.

This clonotype was seen a handful of times. The chain uses TRBV7-9 and TRBJ2-3, with 7 bases fitting TRBD1. The CDR3 has 11 amino acids. V dropped 6 bases and J dropped 9; count of bases not matched to a gene: 3. Per germline, CDR1 SEHNR and CDR2 FQNEAQ (reference sequence). The CDR3 DNA reads as TGTGCCAGCAGTTACAGGGGAACGCAGTATTTT. The encoded protein is CASSYRGTQYF.

This clonotype was observed at least ten times. The rearrangement joins TRBV5-1 to TRBJ1-1; perhaps TRBD1 as D (5 bases). This CDR3 contains 15 residues. CDR1 and CDR2 (germline): SGHRS, YFSETQ. The V gene lost 4 bases and the J gene lost 4 bases, with 17 bases spanning the gap. The CDR3 coding sequence is TGCGCCAGCAGCACTATCTTCTCCGGGGGCACTGAAGCTTTCTTT. It specifies CASSTIFSGGTEAFF.

The table lists this clonotype with a few counts. This chain uses TRBV28 with TRBJ2-2, with D hard to call. Germline assignment: CDR1 MDHEN and CDR2 SYDVKM. V lost 5 bases, J lost 6 bases, and 7 bases lay in between. The CDR3 has 12 amino acids. CDR3 sequence (DNA): TGTGCCAGCAGTCTGCAGGCCGGGGAGCTGTTTTTT. It yields the protein CASSLQAGELFF.

Many counts were recorded for this clonotype. V usage is TRBV9 and J usage is TRBJ1-1, with no clear D. V was pared by 2 bases and J by 2 bases, with 4 bases between. Per the germline V gene, CDR1 is SGDLS and CDR2 is YYNGEE. This CDR3 spans 12 amino acids. In DNA form, the CDR3 reads TGTGCCAGCAGCGTCGATAACACTGAAGCTTTCTTT. The encoded protein is CASSVDNTEAFF.

This clonotype was recorded many times. The chain is built from TRBV4-1 and TRBJ2-5; D ambiguous. CDR1 is MGHRA and CDR2 is YSYEKL in the germline V gene. This CDR3 contains 12 residues. The ends were cut back, 1 base at V and 7 bases at J, with 7 bases in the middle. DNA for the CDR3: TGCGCCAGCAGCCAAGGATTAGGGACCCAGTACTTC. Protein: CASSQGLGTQYF.